This TCR beta chain emerged from a study of blood T cell repertoires in COVID-19. About the study: T cells, B-cell-depleted T cells, or PBMCs supplied cDNA or gDNA.

This CDR3 is built from 14 residues. CDR1 is MNHEY and CDR2 is SMNVEV in the germline V gene (reference sequence). V lost 3 bases and J lost 8; bases outside the gene matches: 9. Authors' methods: How many nucleated cells were present was estimated from reference gene primer amplification. The protocol was immunoSEQ multiplex PCR, while the TCRdb copy is restricted to in-frame clones and leaves out a portion. D and trimming come from the DNA, and the V and J calls and clone size come from that table. The data show 200,000 or so clones, around 90% seen once. What was sequenced was peripheral blood. The chain employs TRBV27 and TRBJ1-2, with 7 bases matching TRBD1. The sequence came from a man aged 65 to 79 with acute or convalescent COVID-19. This chain's CDR3 is CASSFGRGMGGYTF. CDR3 nucleotide sequence: TGTGCCAGCAGTTTTGGCAGGGGGATGGGGGGCTACACCTTC.